Each of the 11 T cell receptor beta chains below was sequenced from the same sample in a study of cytomegalovirus exposure and HLA in healthy donors (dated 2017 in TCRdb). Library preparation used the immunoSEQ multiplex PCR assay. For the multiplex PCR, a mixture combining 60 forward primers for TCR Vbeta segments and 13 reverse primers for TCR Jbeta segments was used. TCRdb holds this immuneACCESS table with in-frame rearrangements only. Some clones are missing; in checked studies, unresolved V genes explain under half, and the rest has no known cause. This sample's listing comprises around 44,000 clones. 5.5% to 7% of the sample belongs to the ten largest clones. Material: PBMCs. These receptors originate from a male donor in good health and CMV-seropositive.

The chain joins TRBV19 to TRBJ1-1, with D unclear. The CDR3 spans 15 residues. Trimming removed 8 bases from V and 1 base from J, with 17 bases in between. Germline lookup yields CDR1 LNHDA and CDR2 SQIVND (reference sequence). This chain's CDR3 is CASVRHSGSNTEAFF. The CDR3 nucleotides read TGTGCCAGTGTCAGGCATTCGGGATCGAACACTGAAGCTTTCTTT.

This chain uses TRBV28 with TRBJ1-1; 7 bases align to TRBD1. Unmatched junction bases numbered 5, after V lost 6 bases and J lost 4 bases. The germline V gene encodes CDR1 MDHEN and CDR2 SYDVKM. This CDR3 spans 13 amino acids. The chain's CDR3 is CASRTTGATEAFF. The CDR3 coding sequence is TGTGCCAGCAGAACTACAGGGGCCACTGAAGCTTTCTTT. The entire variable domain, with the rest obtained from reference TRBV28 and TRBJ1-1, is as follows: DVKVTQSSRYLVKRTGEKVFLECVQDMDHENMFWYRQDPGLGLRLIYFSYDVKMKEKGDIPEGYSVSREKKERFSLILESASTNQTSMYLCASRTTGATEAFFGQGTRLTVV.

The chain uses TRBV27 and TRBJ1-2; no reliable D call. V lost 1 base and J 8 bases, leaving 14 bases between the germline ends. The CDR3 length is 14 residues. Germline V gives CDR1 MNHEY, CDR2 SMNVEV (reference sequence). CDR3 residues: CASSLWEGSEGYTF. The CDR3 DNA is TGTGCCAGCAGTTTATGGGAGGGTAGTGAGGGCTACACCTTC.

The rearrangement joins TRBV13 to TRBJ2-7; 9 bases agree with TRBD1. CDR1 is PRHDT, CDR2 FYEKMQ, per germline (reference sequence). This CDR3 region has 13 residues. V trimming: 5 bases; J trimming: 6 bases; junction bases outside the gene matches: 5. The CDR3 is CASSPGTGLEQYF. The CDR3 region has the DNA TGTGCCAGCAGCCCCGGGACAGGGCTCGAGCAGTACTTC.

The chain couples TRBV4-3 to TRBJ2-7; possible D gene TRBD1, 6 bases. Germline V gene data show CDR1 as LGHNA and CDR2 as YSLEER. The CDR3 is 14 residues long. V was shortened by 0 bases and J by 6 bases, with 12 bases between the two germline ends. The CDR3 DNA sequence: TGCGCCAGCAGCCAAGATCCGAGCAGGGGCGAGCAGTACTTC. Translating it yields CASSQDPSRGEQYF.

The rearrangement uses TRBV10-3 and TRBJ1-1; D ambiguous. V was pared by 3 bases and J by 3 bases, with 20 bases between. CDR3 size: 17 residues. CDR1 and CDR2 from the germline V gene are ENHRY and SYGVKD. CDR3 sequence reads: CAISERANTPGDTEAFF. In nucleotides, the CDR3 is TGTGCCATCAGTGAAAGAGCGAACACCCCCGGGGACACTGAAGCTTTCTTT.

The genes are TRBV19 and TRBJ1-6; D ambiguous. CDR1 is LNHDA, CDR2 SQIVND, per germline (reference sequence). Trimming cost V 7 bases and J 9 bases, with 19 bases left between them. The CDR3 has 15 residues. As DNA, the CDR3 is TGTGCCAGTAAGTCCAGTCACCAAGCGGCTTCACCCCTCCACTTT. Amino acids: CASKSSHQAASPLHF.

The chain carries TRBV4-3 and TRBJ1-4; D might be TRBD1 (5 bases). The V end was cut by 0 bases, the J end by 8 bases, with 19 bases between. The CDR3 covers 17 residues. Germline CDR1 is LGHNA and CDR2 is YSLEER. The DNA for the CDR3 is TGCGCCAGCAGCCAAGAAGGGTTTGCACAGGCGAGGGAAAAACTGTTTTTT. As protein: CASSQEGFAQAREKLFF.

The V and J genes are TRBV27 and TRBJ2-7, with TRBD1 matching 11 bases. V gave up 8 bases and J gave up 3 bases; unmatched junction bases: 3. Germline loops: CDR1 MNHEY, CDR2 SMNVEV (reference sequence). The CDR3 is made up of 13 amino acids. The CDR3 bases are TGTGCCAGCGGGGGGACAGGGGGCTACGAGCAGTACTTC. Translating gives CASGGTGGYEQYF.

The chain couples TRBV7-3 to TRBJ1-1; D remains unclear. The length of the CDR3 is 13 residues. The germline V and J ends were trimmed by 4 bases and 4 bases, with 10 bases remaining between them. Germline V lookup: CDR1 SGHTA, CDR2 FQGTGA. The CDR3 is CASSSTTITEAFF. The CDR3 DNA is TGTGCCAGCAGCTCCACGACTATCACTGAAGCTTTCTTT.

J is TRBJ2-7 and V is TRBV28; 11 bases align to TRBD2. This CDR3 has 18 amino acids. CDR1 is MDHEN and CDR2 is SYDVKM in the germline V gene. V dropped 3 bases and J dropped 1; count of bases not matched to a gene: 11. The DNA for the CDR3 is TGTGCCAGCAGTTTTGAAATCCGGGGACTAGCGGTATCCTACGAGCAGTACTTC. The encoded protein is CASSFEIRGLAVSYEQYF.